The entry below describes one TCR beta chain. Original methodology: Nucleated cell counts were estimated from reference gene primer amplification. TCRdb's table, derived via immunoSEQ multiplex PCR, lists solely in-frame clones and lacks some. For V, J and clone size, that table is used; D and trimming come from the DNA. The sample records some 11,000 clones, roughly 86% being singletons. This CDR3 has 15 amino acids. Per the germline V gene, CDR1 is SGDLS and CDR2 is YYNGEE. V lost 0 bases, J lost 3 bases, and 13 bases lay in between. These data are taken from a study of blood T cell repertoires in COVID-19. About the research overall: The United States, Italy and Spain supplied acute and convalescent COVID-19 samples. The analysed material was cDNA or gDNA that came from T cells, B-cell-depleted T cells, or PBMCs.

This chain links TRBV9 with TRBJ2-7; D perhaps matches TRBD1 (5 bases). Sequencing used peripheral blood. The TCR sequence derives from a man in his fifties or sixties with active COVID-19. CDR3 residues: CASSVDSFDSYEQYF. CDR3 bases: TGTGCCAGCAGCGTAGACTCATTCGACAGCTACGAGCAGTACTTC.